These 8 T cell receptor beta chains were sequenced from one sample in a study of early T cells in non-severe SARS-CoV-2 infection. TCRdb re-derived calls from the 5' RACE reads in MiXCR, one entry per CDR3 protein. The sample shows roughly 83,000 distinct CDR3 sequences, over 9.5% of them seen only once. The sequenced sample was whole blood, obtained at baseline. These receptors all stem from an adult who was a healthcare worker with PCR-confirmed SARS-CoV-2 infection or an uninfected control (not recorded which).

There are a few counts of this clonotype. V gene TRBV6-5 combines with J gene TRBJ2-5, with 7 bases fitting TRBD1. This CDR3 has 14 amino acids. CDR1 and CDR2 (germline): MNHEY, SVGAGI. The junction had 3 bases not matched to a gene; V was cut back by 4 bases and J by 1 base. The CDR3 coding sequence is TGTGCCAGCAGTTTGACAGGGATCCAAGAGACCCAGTACTTC. Protein sequence: CASSLTGIQETQYF.

This clonotype has at least ten counts. The chain links TRBV12-3 or TRBV12-4 to TRBJ2-5; D is ambiguous. V was clipped by 1 base and J by 2 bases, with 14 bases between them. The CDR3 is made up of 16 amino acids. The CDR3 sequence: CASSLGGGSPQETQYF. The DNA of the CDR3 is TGTGCCAGCAGTTTAGGAGGTGGCTCTCCTCAAGAGACCCAGTACTTC.

This clonotype showed up just a few times. The V call is TRBV28, the J call TRBJ1-1; D remains ambiguous. The CDR3 loop spans 13 amino acids. V lost 5 bases and J 1 base, leaving 8 bases between the germline ends. Germline lookup yields CDR1 MDHEN and CDR2 SYDVKM. CDR3 bases: TGTGCCAGCAGTCAACAGACGAACACTGAAGCTTTCTTT. It yields the protein CASSQQTNTEAFF.

This clonotype was detected many times. The chain employs TRBV20-1 and TRBJ1-2; D gene ambiguous. The CDR3 extends over 15 amino acids. Germline CDR1 and CDR2: DFQATT and SNEGSKA (reference sequence). V dropped 0 bases and J dropped 10 bases, with 21 bases sitting between them. The CDR3 region has the DNA TGCAGTGCTAGAGATCGATCGCGGGCCCAAGGAAACTACACCTTC. Translating gives CSARDRSRAQGNYTF.

This clonotype was detected many times. The chain couples TRBV7-6 to TRBJ2-5; 12 bases map to TRBD2. The length of the CDR3 is 16 residues. V was pared by 4 bases and J by 5 bases, with 8 bases of the junction left unmatched. CDR1 and CDR2 from the germline V gene are SGHVS and FNYEAQ. CDR3 DNA sequence: TGTGCCAGCAGCTCGCGACTAGCGGGGGAGAGGGAGACCCAGTACTTC. Its translation is CASSSRLAGERETQYF. The full variable domain, its missing parts supplied by reference TRBV7-6 and TRBJ2-5, is GAGVSQSPRYKVTKRGQDVALRCDPISGHVSLYWYRQALGQGPEFLTYFNYEAQQDKSGLPNDRFSAERPEGSISTLTIQRTEQRDSAMYRCASSSRLAGERETQYFGPGTRLLVL.

This clonotype was observed many times. The chain joins TRBV20-1 to TRBJ1-1; D gene unclear. Trimming pared 0 bases from V and 3 bases from J, leaving 14 bases between. The CDR3 extends over 15 amino acids. The germline V gene encodes CDR1 DFQATT and CDR2 SNEGSKA (reference sequence). For the CDR3, the DNA is TGCAGTGCTAGAGATCCGGGCCCTACGGACACTGAAGCTTTCTTT. Its protein product is CSARDPGPTDTEAFF.

In its sample, this clonotype was seen many times. The rearrangement joins TRBV15 to TRBJ1-1; D is uncertain. Germline-derived CDR1 and CDR2 are LNHNV and YYDKDF (reference sequence). Deletions cut 2 bases from V and 1 base from J, with 8 bases between. The CDR3 contains 14 residues. This CDR3 reads CATSRRVANTEAFF. DNA for the CDR3: TGTGCCACCAGCAGACGGGTTGCGAACACTGAAGCTTTCTTT.

A few counts support this clonotype. The rearrangement joins TRBV25-1 to TRBJ2-2; TRBD2 agrees at 12 bases. This CDR3 is 15 amino acids long. The V segment lost 6 bases and the J segment 6 bases; nucleotides outside the gene matches: 5. Germline lookup yields CDR1 MGHDK and CDR2 SYGVNS. CDR3 sequence: CASSKLAGGPGELFF. DNA of the CDR3: TGTGCCAGCAGCAAACTAGCGGGAGGACCCGGGGAGCTGTTTTTT.